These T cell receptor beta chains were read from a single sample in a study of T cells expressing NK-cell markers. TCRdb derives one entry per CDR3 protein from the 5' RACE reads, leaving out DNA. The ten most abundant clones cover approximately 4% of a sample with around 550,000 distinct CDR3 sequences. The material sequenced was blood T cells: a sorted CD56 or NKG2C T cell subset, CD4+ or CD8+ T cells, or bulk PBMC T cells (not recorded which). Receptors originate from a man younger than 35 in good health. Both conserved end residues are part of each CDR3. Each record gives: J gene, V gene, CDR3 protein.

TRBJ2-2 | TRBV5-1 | CASSRSQETTGELFF
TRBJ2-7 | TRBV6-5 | CASSRDTGSYEQYF
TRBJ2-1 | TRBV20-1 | CSASSNVAESYNEQFF
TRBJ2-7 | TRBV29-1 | CSVASDWGLSYEQYF
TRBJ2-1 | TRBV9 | CASSATGLAGISEQFF
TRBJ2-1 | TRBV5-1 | CASRRLGLADSYNEQFF
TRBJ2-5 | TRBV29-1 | CSVAPAGGKETQYF
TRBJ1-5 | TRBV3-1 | CASSQGRRSQPQHF
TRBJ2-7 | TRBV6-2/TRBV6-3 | CASTGNRGRFLSYEQYF
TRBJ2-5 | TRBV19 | CASSIGGNQETQYF
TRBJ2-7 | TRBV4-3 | CASSQEGPDRGGYEQYF